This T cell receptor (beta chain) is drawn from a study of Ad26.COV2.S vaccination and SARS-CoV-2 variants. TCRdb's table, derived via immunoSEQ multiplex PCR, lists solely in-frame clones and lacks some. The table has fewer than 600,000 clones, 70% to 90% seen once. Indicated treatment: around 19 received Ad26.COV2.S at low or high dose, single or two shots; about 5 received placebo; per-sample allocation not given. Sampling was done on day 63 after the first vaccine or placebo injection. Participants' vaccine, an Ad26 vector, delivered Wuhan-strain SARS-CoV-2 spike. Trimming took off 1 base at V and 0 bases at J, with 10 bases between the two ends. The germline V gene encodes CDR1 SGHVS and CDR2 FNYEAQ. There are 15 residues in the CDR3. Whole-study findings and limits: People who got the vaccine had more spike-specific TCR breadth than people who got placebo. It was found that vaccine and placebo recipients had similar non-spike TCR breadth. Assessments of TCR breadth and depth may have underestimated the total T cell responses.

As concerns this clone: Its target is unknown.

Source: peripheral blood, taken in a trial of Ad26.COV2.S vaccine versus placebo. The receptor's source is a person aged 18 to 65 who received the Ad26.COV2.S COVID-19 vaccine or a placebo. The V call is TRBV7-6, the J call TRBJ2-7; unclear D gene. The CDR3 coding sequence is TGTGCCAGCAGCTTAGGAGTCGGCAGCTCCTACGAGCAGTACTTC. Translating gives CASSLGVGSSYEQYF.